Given below is one T cell receptor beta chain in context. As yet, its antigen is unknown. Germline and junction disagree at one end, which may indicate a read error. The entry originates in a study of lymphopenia after photon versus proton radiotherapy. Regarding the study as a whole: In patients who died, overall survival fell as post-nadir TCR diversity dropped more. Photon-treated patients lost naive T cells and TCR diversity; proton-treated stayed stable. Better survival with proton therapy was suggested as possible, not demonstrated.

Libraries were prepared by immunoSEQ multiplex PCR; TCRdb keeps only in-frame clonotypes and omits some of them. In the table there are 25,000 to 35,000 clones, around 87% of which are singletons. The CDR3 is made up of 14 amino acids. CDR1 and CDR2 (germline): SGHTS, YDEGEE. The TCR was taken from a woman aged 55 to 70 with cholangiocarcinoma. Some clones in this sample may be carry-over from other donors' samples. The chain is built from TRBV5-8 and TRBJ1-5; D perhaps matches TRBD1 (6 bases). The specimen was peripheral blood, collected from a patient treated with proton-based radiotherapy. The CDR3 region has the DNA TGTGCCAGCAGATTGGGTCAAGGGGGACAGCCCCAGCATTTT. This gives the protein CASRLGQGGQPQHF.